This T cell receptor beta chain was identified during a study of blood T cell repertoires in COVID-19 (dated by TCRdb to 2020 to 2022). For the wider study: Samples from collaborators originated in the United States, Italy and Spain and spanned both the acute and convalescent phases of COVID-19. The material from the prospective study consisted of cDNA or gDNA derived from T cells, B-cell-depleted T cells, or PBMCs. The dataset comprised deeply sampled blood TCRbeta repertoires from subjects exposed to, actively infected with, or recovered from COVID-19. The repertoires were made available in a free public database intended to serve as a resource for research on the immune response to SARS-CoV-2. Samples came from the ongoing ImmuneRACE study (first 160 participants) plus 1,254 subjects from 6 global collaborators. A de-identified subject ID, COVID-19 status, age in years and sex were almost always included in the sample metadata. Where HLA class I and class II types were available, the types were taken from metadata supplied by the sample provider, not from assay-based typing. Paper-wide results and their limitations: Clinical and demographic metadata were provided uncurated, with the amount varying by source and participant.

TCRbeta CDR3 regions were amplified from genomic DNA by means of the immunoSEQ Assay, a bias-controlled multiplex PCR. Processing in the source paper ran as follows. The number of nucleated cells in each sample was estimated by amplification of reference gene primers within the assay. Sequence reads were collapsed and filtered to measure the absolute abundance of every unique TCRbeta CDR3 rearrangement. For each sample, productive Simpson clonality was calculated as the square root of Simpson's diversity index across productive rearrangements. Held by TCRdb, this immuneACCESS table contains in-frame sequences only and omits some clones. Under half of the omission traces to an unresolved V gene where checked; the cause of the rest is unknown. That table gives V, J and clone size, and the DNA gave D and trimming. The table for this sample lists 60,000 or so clones; 70% to 90% of them were counted only once. 4.8% of the sample is held by the ten biggest clonotypes.

As to this clone: It has no known antigen specificity. No qualities accompany the bases; no much larger clone lies one base away.

Collaborating institutions collected whole blood in K2EDTA tubes following their own protocols. Collaborator samples were shipped for TCRbeta analysis as frozen whole blood, isolated PBMCs, or DNA extracted from either sample type. Sequenced material: peripheral blood. The clonotype comes from a man aged 55 to 70 with acute or convalescent COVID-19.

The bases read TGTGCCAGCAGCTTGCAGGGAGGGGAGGGGGGTCAGCCCCAGCATTTT. Its amino acids are CASSLQGGEGGQPQHF. The receptor chain draws on TRBV5-5 and TRBJ1-5; D gene: possibly TRBD1, on 6 matching bases. Including the terminal cysteine and phenylalanine, the CDR3 comprises 16 residues. Just the 48-base CDR3 DNA is kept, in frame starting at base 1. The germline V gene (reference sequence) gives CDR1 as SGHKS and CDR2 as YYEKEE. V is pared back by 1 base and J by 6 bases, with 17 bases lying between the germline termini.